This T cell receptor beta chain was sequenced during a study of T cell clonality in common variable immunodeficiency. The study, taken as a whole, reports: Common variable immunodeficiency TCR beta sequences reportedly had fewer deletions and N-nucleotide insertions. Repertoire-complication correlations in CVID were limited by patient heterogeneity.

In germline, CDR1 is LNHDA, CDR2 SQIVND (reference sequence). This CDR3 spans 15 amino acids. Trimming removed 6 bases from V and 1 base from J; junction bases left unmatched: 9. TCRdb's table, derived via immunoSEQ multiplex PCR, lists solely in-frame clones and lacks some. This sample carries around 30,000 clones, none of them present only once. Patients had low serum IgG, IgA and/or IgM and specific antibody deficiency. CVID subjects were neither ill nor on immunomodulatory or immunosuppressive medication at sampling. Heparinized whole blood, about 4.5 to 9 ml, came from each donor. Regarding this clone: What it binds is not known. The read finishes 3 residues shy of the CDR3 end, and the germline J gene is used to complete it.

The chain joins TRBV19 to TRBJ2-7; 7 positions match TRBD2. Specimen: peripheral blood mononuclear cells. The TCR was taken from a human donor with common variable immunodeficiency. The covered CDR3 bases are TGTGCCAGTAGAGGCCCGGGGGGAAGGTCCTACGAG. Protein product: CASRGPGGRSYE. The full CDR3 protein reads CASRGPGGRSYEQYF. Full variable domain (missing parts from reference TRBV19 and TRBJ2-7): DGGITQSPKYLFRKEGQNVTLSCEQNLNHDAMYWYRQDPGQGLRLIYYSQIVNDFQKGDIAEGYSVSREKKESFPLTVTSAQKNPTAFYLCASRGPGGRSYEQYFGPGTRLTVT.